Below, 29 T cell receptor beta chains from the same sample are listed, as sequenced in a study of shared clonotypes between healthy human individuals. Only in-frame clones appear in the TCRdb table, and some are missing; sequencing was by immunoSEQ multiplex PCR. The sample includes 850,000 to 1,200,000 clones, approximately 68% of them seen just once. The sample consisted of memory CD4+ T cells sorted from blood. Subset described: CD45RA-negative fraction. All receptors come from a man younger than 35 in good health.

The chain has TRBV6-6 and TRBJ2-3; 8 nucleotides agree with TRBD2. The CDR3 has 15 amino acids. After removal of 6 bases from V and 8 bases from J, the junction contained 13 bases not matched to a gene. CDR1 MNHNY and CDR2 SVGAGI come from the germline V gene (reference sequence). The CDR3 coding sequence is TGTGCCAGCAGCGAGCTAGCGGGCCCGCGCCCTACGCAGTATTTT. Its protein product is CASSELAGPRPTQYF.

CDR3 region: CASSPMWDRPQETQYF. The CDR3 DNA is TGTGCCAGCAGCCCTATGTGGGACAGGCCCCAAGAGACCCAGTACTTC. This chain joins TRBV7-9 and TRBJ2-5, with 8 bases lining up with TRBD1. This CDR3 spans 16 amino acids. Germline V gives CDR1 SEHNR, CDR2 FQNEAQ (reference sequence). V dropped 5 bases and J dropped 1; count of bases not matched to a gene: 9.

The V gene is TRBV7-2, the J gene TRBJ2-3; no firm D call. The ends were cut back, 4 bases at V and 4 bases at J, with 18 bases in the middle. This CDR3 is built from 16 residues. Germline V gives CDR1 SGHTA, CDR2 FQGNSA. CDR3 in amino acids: CASSSPGRHAADTQYF. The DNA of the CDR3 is TGTGCCAGCAGCTCGCCGGGTAGACATGCGGCAGATACGCAGTATTTT.

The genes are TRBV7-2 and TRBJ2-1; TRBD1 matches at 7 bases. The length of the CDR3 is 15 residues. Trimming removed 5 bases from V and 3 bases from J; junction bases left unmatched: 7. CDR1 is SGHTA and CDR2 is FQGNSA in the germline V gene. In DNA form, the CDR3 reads TGTGCCAGCAGCCTAAACAGGGGCGTCTACAATGAGCAGTTCTTC. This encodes CASSLNRGVYNEQFF.

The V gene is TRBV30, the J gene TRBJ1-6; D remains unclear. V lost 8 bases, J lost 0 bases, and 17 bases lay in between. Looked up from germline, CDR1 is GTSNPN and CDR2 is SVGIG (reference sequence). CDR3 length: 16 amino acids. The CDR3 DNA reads TGTGCCCGTGAGGACTTAACGAGCTCCTATAATTCACCCCTCCACTTT. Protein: CAREDLTSSYNSPLHF.

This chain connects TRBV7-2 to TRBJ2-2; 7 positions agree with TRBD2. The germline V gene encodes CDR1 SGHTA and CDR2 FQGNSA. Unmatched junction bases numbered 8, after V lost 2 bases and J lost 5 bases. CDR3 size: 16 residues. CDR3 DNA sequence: TGTGCCAGCAGCTTAAGAGGCGGGAGTAATACCGGGGAGCTGTTTTTT. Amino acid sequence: CASSLRGGSNTGELFF.

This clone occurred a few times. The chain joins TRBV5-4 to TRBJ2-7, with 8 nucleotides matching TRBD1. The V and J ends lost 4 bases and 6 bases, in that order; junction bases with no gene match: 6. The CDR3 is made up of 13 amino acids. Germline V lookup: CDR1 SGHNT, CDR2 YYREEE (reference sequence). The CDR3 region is CASSKDRVGEQYF. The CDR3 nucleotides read TGTGCCAGCAGCAAGGACAGGGTAGGCGAGCAGTACTTC.

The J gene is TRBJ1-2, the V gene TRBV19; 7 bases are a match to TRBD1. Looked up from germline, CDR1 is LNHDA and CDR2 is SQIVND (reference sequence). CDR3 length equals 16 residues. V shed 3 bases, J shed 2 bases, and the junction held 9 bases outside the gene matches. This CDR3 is CASSIQGGWKNYGYTF. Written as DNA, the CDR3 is TGTGCCAGTAGTATCCAGGGGGGATGGAAGAACTATGGCTACACCTTC.

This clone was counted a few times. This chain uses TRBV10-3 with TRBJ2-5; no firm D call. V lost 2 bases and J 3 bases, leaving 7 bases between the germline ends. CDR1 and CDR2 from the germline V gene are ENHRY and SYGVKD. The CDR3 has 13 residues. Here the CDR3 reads CAISERLEETQYF. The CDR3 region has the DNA TGTGCCATCAGTGAGAGACTGGAAGAGACCCAGTACTTC.

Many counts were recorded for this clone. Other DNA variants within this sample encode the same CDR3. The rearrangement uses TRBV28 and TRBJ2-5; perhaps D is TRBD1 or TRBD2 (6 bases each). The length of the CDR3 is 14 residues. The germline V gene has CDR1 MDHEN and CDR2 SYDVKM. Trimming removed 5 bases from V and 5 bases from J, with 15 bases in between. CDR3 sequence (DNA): TGTGCCAGCAGTCTCCGGGGGCCAAGGGAGACCCAGTACTTC. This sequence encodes CASSLRGPRETQYF.

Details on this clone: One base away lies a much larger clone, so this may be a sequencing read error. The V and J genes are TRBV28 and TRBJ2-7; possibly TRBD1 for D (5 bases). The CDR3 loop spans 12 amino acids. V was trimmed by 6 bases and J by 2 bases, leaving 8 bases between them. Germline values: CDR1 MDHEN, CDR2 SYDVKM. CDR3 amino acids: CASSTGTYEQYF. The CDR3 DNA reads TGTGCCAGCAGCACAGGAACCTACGAGCAGTACTTC.

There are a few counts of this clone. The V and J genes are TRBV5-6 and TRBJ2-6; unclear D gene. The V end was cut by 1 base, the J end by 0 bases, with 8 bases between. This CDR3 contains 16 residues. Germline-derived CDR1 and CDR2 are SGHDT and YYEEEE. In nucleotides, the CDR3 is TGTGCCAGCAGCTTGCGGTTCTACTCTGGGGCCAACGTCCTGACTTTC. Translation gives CASSLRFYSGANVLTF. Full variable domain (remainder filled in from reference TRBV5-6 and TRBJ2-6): DAGVTQSPTHLIKTRGQQVTLRCSPKSGHDTVSWYQQALGQGPQFIFQYYEEEERQRGNFPDRFSGHQFPNYSSELNVNALLLGDSALYLCASSLRFYSGANVLTFGAGSRLTVL.

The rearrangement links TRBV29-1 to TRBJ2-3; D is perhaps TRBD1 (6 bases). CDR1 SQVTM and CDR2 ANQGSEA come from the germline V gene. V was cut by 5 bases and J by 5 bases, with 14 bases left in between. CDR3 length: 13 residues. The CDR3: CSVSRGRGDTQYF. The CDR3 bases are TGCAGCGTTTCCAGGGGACGGGGAGATACGCAGTATTTT.

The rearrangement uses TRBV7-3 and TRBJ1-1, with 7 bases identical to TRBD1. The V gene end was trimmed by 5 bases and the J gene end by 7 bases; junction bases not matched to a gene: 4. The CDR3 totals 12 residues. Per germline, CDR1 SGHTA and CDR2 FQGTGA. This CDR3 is CASSDRTGEAFF. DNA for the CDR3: TGTGCCAGCAGCGACAGGACAGGTGAAGCTTTCTTT.

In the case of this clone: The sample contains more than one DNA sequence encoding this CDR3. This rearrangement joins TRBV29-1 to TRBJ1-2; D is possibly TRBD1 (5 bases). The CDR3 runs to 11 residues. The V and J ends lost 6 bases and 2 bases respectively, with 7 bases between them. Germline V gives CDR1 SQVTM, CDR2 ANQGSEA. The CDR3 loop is CSVGENYGYTF. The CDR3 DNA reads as TGCAGCGTAGGGGAGAACTATGGCTACACCTTC.

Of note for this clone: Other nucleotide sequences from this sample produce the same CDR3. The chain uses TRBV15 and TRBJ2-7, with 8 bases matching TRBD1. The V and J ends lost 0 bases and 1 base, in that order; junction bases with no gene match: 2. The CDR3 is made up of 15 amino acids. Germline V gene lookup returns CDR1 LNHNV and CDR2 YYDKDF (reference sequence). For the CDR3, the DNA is TGTGCCACCAGCAGAGATCGGGACAGGTCCTACGAGCAGTACTTC. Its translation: CATSRDRDRSYEQYF.

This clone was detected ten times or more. As DNA, the CDR3 is TGCGCCAGCAGCCCGGGGGGCCTGACGACAGATACGCAGTATTTT. It codes for CASSPGGLTTDTQYF. The J gene is TRBJ2-3, the V gene TRBV4-1; maybe TRBD2 (7 bases). V was trimmed by 4 bases and J by 3 bases, leaving 14 bases between them. This CDR3 comprises 15 residues. Germline V CDR1 and CDR2: MGHRA, YSYEKL.

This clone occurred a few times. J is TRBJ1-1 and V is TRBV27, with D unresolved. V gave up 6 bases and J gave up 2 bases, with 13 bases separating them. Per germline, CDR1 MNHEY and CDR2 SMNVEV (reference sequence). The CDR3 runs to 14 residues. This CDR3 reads CASSPPEGNTEAFF. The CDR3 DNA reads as TGTGCCAGCAGCCCCCCGGAGGGAAACACTGAAGCTTTCTTT.

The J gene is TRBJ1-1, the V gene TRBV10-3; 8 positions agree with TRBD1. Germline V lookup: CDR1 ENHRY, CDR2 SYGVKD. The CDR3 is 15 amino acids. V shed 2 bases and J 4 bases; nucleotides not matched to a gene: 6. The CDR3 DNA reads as TGTGCCATCAGTGAGGACAGGGGCCGAGGCACTGAAGCTTTCTTT. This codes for CAISEDRGRGTEAFF.

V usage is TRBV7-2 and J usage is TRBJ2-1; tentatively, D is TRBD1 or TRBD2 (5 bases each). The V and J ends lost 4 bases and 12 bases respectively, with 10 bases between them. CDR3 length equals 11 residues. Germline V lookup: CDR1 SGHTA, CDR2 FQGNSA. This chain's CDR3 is CASSSLGAQFF. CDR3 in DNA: TGTGCCAGCAGCTCCCTCGGGGCGCAGTTCTTC.

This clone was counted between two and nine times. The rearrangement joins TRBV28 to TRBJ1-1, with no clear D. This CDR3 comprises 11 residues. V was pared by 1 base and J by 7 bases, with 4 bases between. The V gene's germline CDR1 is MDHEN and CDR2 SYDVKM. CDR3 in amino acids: CASSLYHEAFF. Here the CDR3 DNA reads TGTGCCAGCAGTTTATACCATGAAGCTTTCTTT.

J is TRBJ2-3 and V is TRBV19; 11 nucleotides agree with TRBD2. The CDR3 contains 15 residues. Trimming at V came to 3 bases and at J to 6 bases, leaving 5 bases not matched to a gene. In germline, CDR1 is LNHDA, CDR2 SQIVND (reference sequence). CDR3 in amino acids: CASSITSGRGDTQYF. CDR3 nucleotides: TGTGCCAGTAGTATTACTAGCGGGAGAGGGGATACGCAGTATTTT. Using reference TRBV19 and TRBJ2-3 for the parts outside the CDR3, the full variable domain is DGGITQSPKYLFRKEGQNVTLSCEQNLNHDAMYWYRQDPGQGLRLIYYSQIVNDFQKGDIAEGYSVSREKKESFPLTVTSAQKNPTAFYLCASSITSGRGDTQYFGPGTRLTVL.

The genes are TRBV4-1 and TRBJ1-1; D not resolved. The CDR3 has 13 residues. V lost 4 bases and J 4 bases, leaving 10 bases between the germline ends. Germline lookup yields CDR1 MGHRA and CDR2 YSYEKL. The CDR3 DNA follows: TGCGCCAGCAGCCCACAGCTTCGCACTGAAGCTTTCTTT. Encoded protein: CASSPQLRTEAFF.

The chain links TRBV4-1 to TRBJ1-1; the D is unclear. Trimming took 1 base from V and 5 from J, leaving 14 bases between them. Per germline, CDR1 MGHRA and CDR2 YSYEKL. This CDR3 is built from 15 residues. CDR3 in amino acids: CASSQGGRVGTEAFF. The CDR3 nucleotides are TGCGCCAGCAGCCAAGGGGGTAGGGTTGGGACTGAAGCTTTCTTT.

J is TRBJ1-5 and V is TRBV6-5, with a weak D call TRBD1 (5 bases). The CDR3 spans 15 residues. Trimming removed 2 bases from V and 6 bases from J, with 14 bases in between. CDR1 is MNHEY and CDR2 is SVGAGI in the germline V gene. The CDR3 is CASSYKAGKGQPQHF. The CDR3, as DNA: TGTGCCAGCAGTTACAAGGCAGGGAAGGGTCAGCCCCAGCATTTT.

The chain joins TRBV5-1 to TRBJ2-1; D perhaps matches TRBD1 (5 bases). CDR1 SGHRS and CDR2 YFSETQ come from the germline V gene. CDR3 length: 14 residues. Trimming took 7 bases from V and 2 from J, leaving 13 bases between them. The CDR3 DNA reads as TGCGCCAGCGCCACAGGTTTTACCTACAATGAGCAGTTCTTC. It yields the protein CASATGFTYNEQFF.

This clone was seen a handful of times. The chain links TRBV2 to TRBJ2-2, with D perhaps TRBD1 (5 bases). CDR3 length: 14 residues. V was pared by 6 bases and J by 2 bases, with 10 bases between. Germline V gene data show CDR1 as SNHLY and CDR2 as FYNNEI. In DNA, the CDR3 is TGTGCCAGCAGGTACGACAGAAACACCGGGGAGCTGTTTTTT. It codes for CASRYDRNTGELFF. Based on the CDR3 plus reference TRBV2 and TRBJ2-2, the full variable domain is EPEVTQTPSHQVTQMGQEVILRCVPISNHLYFYWYRQILGQKVEFLVSFYNNEISEKSEIFDDQFSVERPDGSNFTLKIRSTKLEDSAMYFCASRYDRNTGELFFGEGSRLTVL.

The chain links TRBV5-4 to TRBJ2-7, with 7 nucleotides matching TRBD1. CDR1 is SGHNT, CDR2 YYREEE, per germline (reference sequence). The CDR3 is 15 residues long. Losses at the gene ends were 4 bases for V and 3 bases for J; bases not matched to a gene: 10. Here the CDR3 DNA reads TGTGCCAGCAGCCTGGGGACAGTCGGACTCTACGAGCAGTACTTC. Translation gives CASSLGTVGLYEQYF.

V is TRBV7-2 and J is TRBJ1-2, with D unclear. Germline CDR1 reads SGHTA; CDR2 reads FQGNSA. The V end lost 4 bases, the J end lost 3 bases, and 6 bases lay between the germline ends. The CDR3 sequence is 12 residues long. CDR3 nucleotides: TGTGCCAGCAGCTCGGACTACTATGGCTACACCTTC. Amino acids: CASSSDYYGYTF.